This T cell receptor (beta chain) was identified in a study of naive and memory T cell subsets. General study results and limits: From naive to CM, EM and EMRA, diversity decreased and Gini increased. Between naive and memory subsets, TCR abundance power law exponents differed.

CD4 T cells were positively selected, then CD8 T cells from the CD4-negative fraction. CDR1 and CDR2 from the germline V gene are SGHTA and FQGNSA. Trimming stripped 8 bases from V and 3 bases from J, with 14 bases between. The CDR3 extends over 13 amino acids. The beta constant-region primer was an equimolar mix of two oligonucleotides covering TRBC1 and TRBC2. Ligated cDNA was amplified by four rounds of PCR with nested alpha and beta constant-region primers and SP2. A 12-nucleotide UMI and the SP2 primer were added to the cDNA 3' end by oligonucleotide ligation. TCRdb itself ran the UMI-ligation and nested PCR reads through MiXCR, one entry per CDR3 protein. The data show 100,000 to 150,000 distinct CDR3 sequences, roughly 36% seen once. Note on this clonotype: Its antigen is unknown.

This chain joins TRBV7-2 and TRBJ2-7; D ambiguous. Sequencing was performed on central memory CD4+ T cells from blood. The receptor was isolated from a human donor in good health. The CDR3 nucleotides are TGTGCCAGCGGTAGGCAGCGATTCTACGAGCAGTACTTC. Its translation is CASGRQRFYEQYF.